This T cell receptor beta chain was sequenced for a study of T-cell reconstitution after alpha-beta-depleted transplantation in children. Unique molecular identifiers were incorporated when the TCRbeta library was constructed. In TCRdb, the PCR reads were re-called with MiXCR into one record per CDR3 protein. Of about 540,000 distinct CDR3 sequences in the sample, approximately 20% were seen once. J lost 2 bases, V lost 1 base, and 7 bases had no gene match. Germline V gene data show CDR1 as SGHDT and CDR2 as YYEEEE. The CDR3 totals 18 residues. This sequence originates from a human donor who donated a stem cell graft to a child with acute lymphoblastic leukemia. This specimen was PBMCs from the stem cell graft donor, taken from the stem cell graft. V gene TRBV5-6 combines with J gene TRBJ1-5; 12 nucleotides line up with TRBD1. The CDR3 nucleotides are TGTGCCAGCAGCTTGATGGGACAGGGGGCATGGGGCAATCAGCCCCAGCATTTT. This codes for CASSLMGQGAWGNQPQHF.